The 16 T cell receptor beta chains presented below share a single source sample, sequenced in a study of persistence of HIV-infected CD4 T cells. This nonspecific control used anti-CD3/anti-CD28 bead stimulation of CD4+ T cells. CD4+ T cells upregulating both CD40 ligand and CD69 were sorted as responding cells. This was the immunoSEQ version 4 assay in survey mode. Sequencing used immunoSEQ multiplex PCR; TCRdb keeps in-frame clones, though not all of them. The sample has 45,000 or so clones; approximately 90% are singletons. The antigens for these receptors are not known. The sequences come from CD4+ T cells sorted from PBMCs after approximately 20-hour stimulation, collected from a patient who received antiretroviral therapy. The origin of the receptors is an adult woman with HIV who was CMV-seropositive.

The chain carries TRBV30 and TRBJ2-5; 8 positions agree with TRBD2. Trimming cost V 1 base and J 9 bases; bases outside gene matches: 10. The germline gives CDR1 GTSNPN, CDR2 SVGIG (reference sequence). The CDR3 sequence is 14 residues long. The CDR3 loop reads CAWSGSGVSGAQYF. The CDR3 region has the DNA TGTGCCTGGAGTGGTAGCGGGGTGTCGGGGGCCCAGTACTTC.

The chain recombines TRBV14 with TRBJ1-1; D not certain. Germline CDR1 reads SGHDN; CDR2 reads FVKESK. Between the trimmed V and J ends, which lost 4 bases and 4 bases, there was a span of 10 bases. The CDR3 is 13 residues long. The chain's CDR3 is CASSPTWGTEAFF. The DNA for the CDR3 is TGTGCCAGCAGCCCTACGTGGGGCACTGAAGCTTTCTTT.

This clone came up a few times. The chain is built from TRBV3-1 (or the pseudogene TRBV3-2) and TRBJ1-2; D may be TRBD1 (5 bases). CDR3 size: 13 residues. CDR1 is LGHDT and CDR2 is YNNKEL in the germline V gene (reference sequence). Deletions cut 4 bases from V and 8 bases from J, with 14 bases between. The CDR3 DNA reads as TGTGCCAGCAGCCCTGCGGGGCAACCGGGCTACACCTTC. The encoded protein is CASSPAGQPGYTF.

The V gene is TRBV24-1, the J gene TRBJ2-3; 15 bases are a match to TRBD2. This CDR3 spans 16 amino acids. The junction had 6 bases not matched to a gene; V was cut back by 5 bases and J by 7 bases. Germline V gene sequence: CDR1 KGHDR, CDR2 SFDVKD. CDR3 region: CATSGTSGGAINTQYF. The CDR3 DNA is TGTGCCACCAGTGGGACTAGCGGGGGGGCCATAAATACGCAGTATTTT.

The chain's CDR3 is CASSQGGSYGYTF. CDR3 nucleotide sequence: TGTGCCAGCAGCCAGGGGGGAAGCTATGGCTACACCTTC. This chain joins TRBV14 and TRBJ1-2, with D perhaps matching TRBD1 (5 bases). This CDR3 comprises 13 residues. Trimming pared 3 bases from V and 4 bases from J, leaving 9 bases between. The germline V gene has CDR1 SGHDN and CDR2 FVKESK.

This sequence joins TRBV7-3 and TRBJ2-4; D may be TRBD2 (5 bases). Trimming removed 6 bases at V and 8 bases at J, with 14 bases between. Germline CDR1 is SGHTA and CDR2 is FQGTGA. The length of the CDR3 is 13 residues. The CDR3 loop reads CASSWMLGDIQYF. The CDR3 DNA is TGTGCCAGCAGTTGGATGCTCGGGGACATTCAGTACTTC. The full variable domain, completed using reference TRBV7-3 and TRBJ2-4, is GAGVSQTPSNKVTEKGKYVELRCDPISGHTALYWYRQSLGQGPEFLIYFQGTGAADDSGLPNDRFFAVRPEGSVSTLKIQRTERGDSAVYLCASSWMLGDIQYFGAGTRLSVL.

The V gene is TRBV5-4, the J gene TRBJ1-1, with 7 bases that match TRBD1. The CDR3 runs 14 residues. V was pared by 3 bases and J by 1 base, with 3 bases of the junction left unmatched. CDR1 is SGHNT, CDR2 YYREEE, per germline (reference sequence). As DNA, the CDR3 is TGTGCCAGCAGCTACGGGACAGCGAACACTGAAGCTTTCTTT. This gives the protein CASSYGTANTEAFF.

This clone was observed once. The chain couples TRBV5-4 to TRBJ1-1, with D perhaps TRBD1 (5 bases). Germline V CDR1 and CDR2: SGHNT, YYREEE (reference sequence). Trimming removed 6 bases at V and 1 base at J, with 13 bases between. The CDR3 loop spans 14 amino acids. CDR3 residues: CASTSTGWNTEAFF. The CDR3 nucleotides read TGTGCCAGCACCAGTACAGGATGGAACACTGAAGCTTTCTTT.

This chain connects TRBV9 to TRBJ1-5; TRBD1 matches 7 bases. The CDR3 extends over 15 amino acids. The trim removed 0 bases at V and 2 bases at J, leaving 2 bases unmatched. Germline assignment: CDR1 SGDLS and CDR2 YYNGEE. DNA of the CDR3: TGTGCCAGCAGCGTAGGACAGGGAGGCAATCAGCCCCAGCATTTT. It yields the protein CASSVGQGGNQPQHF.

This sequence joins TRBV19 and TRBJ2-1; 7 bases fit TRBD2. The CDR3 consists of 14 residues. J gave up 8 bases and V 3 bases, and 7 bases lay outside the gene matches. The V gene's germline CDR1 is LNHDA and CDR2 SQIVND (reference sequence). CDR3 DNA: TGTGCCAGTAGTATTGGACTAGTGATCGATGAGCAGTTCTTC. Its protein is CASSIGLVIDEQFF.

The chain has TRBV6-5 and TRBJ1-5, with D uncertain. The V end lost 0 bases, the J end lost 0 bases, and 6 bases lay between the germline ends. Germline assignment: CDR1 MNHEY and CDR2 SVGAGI. The CDR3 spans 15 residues. The CDR3 here is CASSYSRDSNQPQHF. CDR3 DNA: TGTGCCAGCAGTTACTCGAGAGATAGCAATCAGCCCCAGCATTTT.

This chain joins TRBV2 and TRBJ1-5; no definite D call. The CDR3 is 13 residues long. Germline assignment: CDR1 SNHLY and CDR2 FYNNEI. Trimming cost V 1 base and J 4 bases, with 5 bases left between them. CDR3 sequence: CASSEDLNQPQHF. The CDR3 DNA follows: TGTGCCAGCAGTGAAGACTTAAATCAGCCCCAGCATTTT.

Concerning this clone itself: One junction end does not reproduce the germline sequence, and a read error may be involved. The rearrangement links TRBV7-7 to TRBJ2-3, with 12 bases matching TRBD2. Germline V lookup: CDR1 SSHAT, CDR2 FNYEAQ (reference sequence). The CDR3 is 16 amino acids. CDR3 DNA: TGTGCTAGCAGCCAGAGACTAGCGGGGGTGGGAGATACGCAGTATTTT. Protein: CASSQRLAGVGDTQYF.

The chain links TRBV5-6 to TRBJ2-1, with 8 bases identical to TRBD1. Germline lookup yields CDR1 SGHDT and CDR2 YYEEEE. V lost 4 bases, J lost 7 bases, and 13 bases stayed unmatched. The CDR3 sequence is 16 residues long. The CDR3 DNA is TGTGCCAGCAGCACCGCCGGGACAGGCTTCGAGAATGAGCAGTTCTTC. It specifies CASSTAGTGFENEQFF.

This clone showed up just once. This rearrangement joins TRBV27 to TRBJ1-1, with 8 bases identical to TRBD1. The CDR3 consists of 15 residues. Germline trimming cut 4 bases from V and 5 bases from J; bases unmatched to any gene: 9. Germline V lookup: CDR1 MNHEY, CDR2 SMNVEV (reference sequence). CDR3 sequence: CASSSPGTGGTEAFF. The CDR3 DNA reads as TGTGCCAGCAGTTCCCCCGGGACAGGAGGGACTGAAGCTTTCTTT.

This rearrangement joins TRBV18 to TRBJ2-3; weak D call: TRBD2 (5 bases). CDR1 is KGHSH and CDR2 is LQKENI in the germline V gene. Trimming stripped 2 bases from V and 4 bases from J, with 16 bases between. CDR3 length: 16 residues. CDR3 sequence (DNA): TGTGCCAGCTCACCAACGGGGTCCGGGCATGCAGATACGCAGTATTTT. It is translated as CASSPTGSGHADTQYF. Drawing the rest from reference TRBV18 and TRBJ2-3, the complete variable domain is NAGVMQNPRHLVRRRGQEARLRCSPMKGHSHVYWYRQLPEEGLKFMVYLQKENIIDESGMPKERFSAEFPKEGPSILRIQQVVRGDSAAYFCASSPTGSGHADTQYFGPGTRLTVL.